This T cell receptor beta chain was captured in a study of shared clonotypes between healthy human individuals. TCRdb's copy holds only in-frame clones and misses some; the assay was immunoSEQ multiplex PCR. The sample has 650,000 to 750,000 clones, 55% to 75% seen once. Trimming removed 5 bases from V and 5 bases from J; junction bases left unmatched: 11. In germline, CDR1 is MDHEN, CDR2 SYDVKM. The CDR3 consists of 17 residues. The clonotype comes from a woman aged 25 to 39 in good health. Sequencing was carried out using memory CD4+ T cells sorted from blood. Subset of the sample: CD45RA-negative fraction. The V and J genes are TRBV28 and TRBJ2-5; TRBD2 matches 13 bases. CDR3 DNA sequence: TGTGCCAGCAGTCCGACACTAGCGGGAGGGCCGGGTGAGACCCAGTACTTC. Translated, it gives CASSPTLAGGPGETQYF.